This is a list of T cell receptor beta chains from one sample in a study of shared clonotypes between healthy human individuals. Sequencing used immunoSEQ multiplex PCR; TCRdb keeps in-frame clones, though not all of them. The table has roughly 2,300,000 clones, 80% to 95% seen once. The material sequenced was naive CD4+ T cells from PBMCs. These receptors came from a man aged 18 to 29 in good health. Some clones in this sample may be carry-over from other donors' samples. CDR3s include the opening cysteine and the closing phenylalanine or tryptophan. Fields, in order: D gene, J gene, clone size, V gene, CDR3 protein, CDR3 DNA. D genes are given only for firm matches. Clone size is shown for a subset of rows, as once, few, many or a class of expanded clone.

>TRBD2|TRBJ2-7|-|TRBV27
CASSQIRTSGIPYEQYF
TGTGCCAGCAGCCAGATCCGCACTAGCGGGATCCCCTACGAGCAGTACTTC
>TRBD1|TRBJ1-5|once|TRBV2
CASRADRGSNQPQHF
TGTGCCAGCAGGGCCGACAGGGGCAGCAATCAGCCCCAGCATTTT
>-|TRBJ2-2|-|TRBV27
CASSYGAGELFF
TGTGCCAGCAGTTATGGTGCCGGGGAGCTGTTTTTT
>-|TRBJ2-1|-|TRBV19
CASSIEATRGSEQFF
TGTGCCAGTAGTATAGAGGCCACCCGGGGGAGTGAGCAGTTCTTC
>-|TRBJ2-7|once|TRBV19
CASSILDSYEQYF
TGTGCCAGTAGTATACTGGACAGCTACGAGCAGTACTTC
>-|TRBJ2-6|few|TRBV5-1
CASSLLGDLSGANVLTF
TGCGCCAGCAGCTTGCTGGGGGATCTCTCTGGGGCCAACGTCCTGACTTTC
>-|TRBJ2-3|-|TRBV10-3
CAISEWGNRLDTQYF
TGTGCCATCAGTGAGTGGGGGAACCGACTGGATACGCAGTATTTT
>-|TRBJ1-1|-|TRBV29-1
CSAGTQSTEAFF
TGCAGCGCCGGGACCCAGTCTACTGAAGCTTTCTTT
>-|TRBJ2-2|-|TRBV6-1
CASSEALGGNTGELFF
TGTGCCAGCAGTGAAGCTCTGGGAGGAAACACCGGGGAGCTGTTTTTT
>-|TRBJ1-5|once|TRBV19
CASSVTGRGQPQHF
TGTGCCAGTAGCGTCACAGGGAGGGGCCAGCCCCAGCATTTT
>TRBD1|TRBJ2-7|-|TRBV18
CASSEDRGSYEQYF
TGTGCCAGCTCAGAGGACAGGGGCTCCTACGAGCAGTACTTC
>TRBD1|TRBJ2-2|-|TRBV5-1
CASELGQGDTGELFF
TGCGCCAGCGAATTGGGACAGGGGGACACCGGGGAGCTGTTTTTT
>TRBD2|TRBJ2-1|-|TRBV5-1
CASSLDRTSAYNEQFF
TGCGCCAGCAGCTTGGACCGGACTAGCGCCTACAATGAGCAGTTCTTC
>-|TRBJ2-5|-|TRBV29-1
CSVERPGSGTQYF
TGCAGCGTTGAGCGCCCCGGGTCGGGGACCCAGTACTTC
>-|TRBJ1-3|-|TRBV5-1
CASSATRASSGNTIYF
TGCGCCAGCAGCGCCACACGGGCAAGCTCTGGAAACACCATATATTTT
>-|TRBJ1-1|-|TRBV5-1
CASSSRGPITEAFF
TGCGCCAGCAGCTCCCGCGGGCCGATCACTGAAGCTTTCTTT
>-|TRBJ2-6|-|TRBV28
CASTSWESGANVLTF
TGTGCCAGCACCTCATGGGAATCTGGGGCCAACGTCCTGACTTTC
>-|TRBJ2-5|-|TRBV28
CASSSPTGRVVETQYF
TGTGCCAGCAGTTCCCCTACAGGGCGGGTTGTAGAGACCCAGTACTTC
>-|TRBJ2-1|-|TRBV6-1
CASREAGSSYNEQFF
TGTGCCAGCAGGGAAGCGGGCAGCTCCTACAATGAGCAGTTCTTC
>-|TRBJ1-1|-|TRBV5-1
CASSPRTANTEAFF
TGCGCCAGCAGCCCCCGGACGGCGAACACTGAAGCTTTCTTT
>-|TRBJ1-2|-|TRBV18
CASSPFTEGSNYGYTF
TGTGCCAGCTCACCATTTACCGAGGGCAGTAACTATGGCTACACCTTC
>TRBD1|TRBJ2-3|-|TRBV7-3
CASSPYLHRGRTDTQYF
TGTGCCAGCAGCCCTTACCTCCACAGGGGGCGAACAGATACGCAGTATTTT
>-|TRBJ1-1|few|TRBV7-9
CASSLHGLGENTEAFF
TGTGCCAGCAGCTTGCACGGACTGGGTGAGAACACTGAAGCTTTCTTT
>-|TRBJ1-4|-|TRBV9
CASSSDSTNEKLFF
TGTGCCAGCAGCTCCGATTCAACTAATGAAAAACTGTTTTTT
>-|TRBJ1-3|-|TRBV14
CASSQVQGTGDTIYF
TGTGCCAGCAGCCAAGTCCAGGGGACGGGAGACACCATATATTTT
>TRBD1|TRBJ1-5|-|TRBV4-1
CASSQVLFGTGRDQPQHF
TGCGCCAGCAGCCAAGTCCTTTTCGGGACAGGGAGAGATCAGCCCCAGCATTTT
>-|TRBJ2-2|-|TRBV30
CAWGRGAGELFF
TGTGCCTGGGGTAGGGGAGCCGGGGAGCTGTTTTTT
>-|TRBJ1-2|-|TRBV20-1
CSAGGNYGYTF
TGCAGTGCTGGAGGGAACTATGGCTACACCTTC
>-|TRBJ2-3|-|TRBV12-5
CASALLGEPPDTQYF
TGTGCTAGTGCCCTCTTGGGAGAACCCCCGGATACGCAGTATTTT
>-|TRBJ2-7|-|TRBV7-3
CASSLGAHGEQYF
TGTGCCAGCAGCTTAGGGGCTCATGGGGAGCAGTACTTC
>TRBD2|TRBJ2-1|few|TRBV10-3
CAAAGATYNEQFF
TGTGCCGCAGCGGGAGCGACATACAATGAGCAGTTCTTC
>-|TRBJ2-5|-|TRBV7-6
CASGETQYF
TGTGCCAGCGGAGAGACCCAGTACTTC
>TRBD1|TRBJ1-2|-|TRBV4-2
CASSLLKGAQGYTF
TGTGCCAGCAGCCTCCTGAAGGGGGCGCAGGGCTACACCTTC
>-|TRBJ1-5|few|TRBV29-1
CSVVDPGAPNQPQHF
TGCAGCGTTGTAGACCCAGGGGCTCCAAATCAGCCCCAGCATTTT
>TRBD1|TRBJ2-3|-|TRBV29-1
CSETGQGSDTQYF
TGCAGCGAAACGGGACAGGGGTCAGATACGCAGTATTTT
>-|TRBJ2-7|-|TRBV6-1
CASRGTGTYEQYF
TGTGCCAGCAGGGGGACTGGAACCTACGAGCAGTACTTC
>-|TRBJ1-3|-|TRBV25-1
CASSAYMTGTAGNTIYF
TGTGCCAGCAGTGCCTATATGACGGGAACTGCTGGAAACACCATATATTTT
>TRBD1|TRBJ2-5|-|TRBV11-2
CANSQMDRGPETQYF
TGTGCCAACAGCCAGATGGACAGGGGGCCGGAGACCCAGTACTTC
>-|TRBJ2-5|-|TRBV28
CASAGRTQYF
TGTGCCAGCGCGGGAAGGACCCAGTACTTC
>-|TRBJ2-2|once|TRBV5-1
CASSTRAATGELFF
TGCGCCAGCAGCACTCGGGCCGCCACCGGGGAGCTGTTTTTT
>-|TRBJ1-5|-|TRBV21-1
CASSYRDLRPPDSNQPQHF
TGTGCCAGCAGCTACCGGGACCTACGGCCCCCCGATAGCAATCAGCCCCAGCATTTT